These 18 T cell receptor beta chains were sequenced from one sample in a study of T-cell reconstitution after alpha-beta-depleted transplantation in children. Preparation of the TCRbeta library used unique molecular identifiers. TCRdb re-derived calls from the PCR reads in MiXCR, one entry per CDR3 protein. The repertoire has about 500,000 distinct CDR3 sequences, about 30% of them found once; the top ten carry 2% to 2.5%. The input for sequencing was PBMCs from the stem cell graft donor, taken from the stem cell graft. These receptor sequences come from a human donor who donated a stem cell graft to a child with aplastic anemia.

The CDR3 sequence: CASSEALDEQFF. CDR3 nucleotide sequence: TGCGCCAGCAGCGAAGCCCTGGATGAGCAGTTCTTC. V is TRBV5-1 and J is TRBJ2-1; D is uncertain. The CDR3 spans 12 residues. The V end lost 4 bases, the J end lost 8 bases, and 10 bases lay between the germline ends. Looked up from germline, CDR1 is SGHRS and CDR2 is YFSETQ.

This clonotype has just a few counts. The CDR3 is CASSDTSSYNEQFF. DNA for the CDR3: TGTGCCAGCAGTGACACCAGCTCCTACAATGAGCAGTTCTTC. The chain recombines TRBV27 with TRBJ2-1, with D unresolved. The germline V and J ends were trimmed by 5 bases and 0 bases, with 8 bases remaining between them. CDR1 is MNHEY, CDR2 SMNVEV, per germline (reference sequence). The CDR3 loop spans 14 amino acids.

The rearrangement uses TRBV27 and TRBJ2-1; the D gene could be TRBD1 or TRBD2 (5 bases each). The CDR3 spans 14 residues. CDR1 and CDR2 from the germline V gene are MNHEY and SMNVEV (reference sequence). Trimming cost V 3 bases and J 6 bases, with 12 bases left between them. DNA for the CDR3: TGTGCCAGCAGTTTTTGGGGGAGCGGCAATGAGCAGTTCTTC. Its protein product is CASSFWGSGNEQFF.

The J gene is TRBJ2-7, the V gene TRBV20-1, with 7 bases aligning to TRBD2. With V trimmed by 4 bases and J by 1 base, 10 bases remained unmatched. This CDR3 contains 15 residues. Germline lookup yields CDR1 DFQATT and CDR2 SNEGSKA (reference sequence). The CDR3 DNA is TGCAGTGCTATCATAGGACTAGATGTTTCCTACGAGCAGTACTTC. Amino acids: CSAIIGLDVSYEQYF.

This clonotype was observed a few times. The chain combines TRBV20-1 with TRBJ2-4; 10 nucleotides line up with TRBD2. J was trimmed by 7 bases and V by 3 bases; bases with no gene match: 6. The CDR3 runs 14 residues. The germline V gene has CDR1 DFQATT and CDR2 SNEGSKA (reference sequence). The CDR3 DNA sequence: TGCAGTGCTAGGAAGGGACTAGCGCTTAACATTCAGTACTTC. This encodes CSARKGLALNIQYF.

The V gene is TRBV5-1, the J gene TRBJ2-6; D is undetermined. Trimming shortened V by 0 bases and J by 3 bases, and 7 bases separated the two germline ends. The CDR3 consists of 15 residues. Germline V gene data show CDR1 as SGHRS and CDR2 as YFSETQ. CDR3 loop: CASSLALNGANVLTF. The CDR3 DNA sequence: TGCGCCAGCAGCTTGGCTCTTAATGGGGCCAACGTCCTGACTTTC.

CDR3 amino acids: CASSNAASNQPQHF. Written as DNA, the CDR3 is TGTGCCAGCAGCAACGCAGCTAGCAATCAGCCCCAGCATTTT. The chain couples TRBV12-3 or TRBV12-4 to TRBJ1-5; the D is unclear. V was cut by 6 bases and J by 0 bases, with 9 bases left in between. The CDR3 spans 14 residues.

This chain joins TRBV9 and TRBJ2-3; no reliable D call. The CDR3 sequence is 14 residues long. Looked up from germline, CDR1 is SGDLS and CDR2 is YYNGEE. V lost 7 bases and J lost 2, with 14 bases in between. The CDR3 region is CASLSGGSTDTQYF. The CDR3, as DNA: TGTGCCAGCCTCTCTGGTGGGTCCACAGATACGCAGTATTTT.

The V and J genes are TRBV19 and TRBJ2-5; TRBD1 matches at 8 bases. From germline, CDR1 is LNHDA and CDR2 SQIVND (reference sequence). This CDR3 is built from 12 residues. After removal of 7 bases from V and 5 bases from J, the junction contained 3 bases not matched to a gene. The CDR3 coding sequence is TGTGCCAGTACGGACAGGGTCGAGACCCAGTACTTC. Residues: CASTDRVETQYF.

This clonotype was recorded many times. The gene calls are TRBV6-6 and TRBJ2-1; TRBD2 is a possible D gene (6 bases). Germline V gene lookup returns CDR1 MNHNY and CDR2 SVGAGI (reference sequence). The V end lost 6 bases, the J end lost 10 bases, and 16 bases lay between the germline ends. The CDR3 runs 13 residues. CDR3 nucleotide sequence: TGTGCCAGCAGGCCGGGAGCTTTGAACGAGCAGTTCTTC. Protein product: CASRPGALNEQFF.

This chain connects TRBV7-2 to TRBJ1-6, with 9 nucleotides matching TRBD1. With 5 bases clipped from V and 12 bases from J, the junction kept 8 bases outside the gene matches. CDR1 is SGHTA, CDR2 FQGNSA, per germline. The CDR3 has 14 residues. CDR3 protein: CASSPDRGSLPLHF. In nucleotides, the CDR3 is TGTGCCAGCAGCCCGGACAGGGGCTCTTTACCCCTCCACTTT.

The J gene is TRBJ2-7, the V gene TRBV6-5; possibly TRBD2 for D (6 bases). There are 15 residues in the CDR3. Germline V gene data show CDR1 as MNHEY and CDR2 as SVGAGI. Trimming left V 0 bases short and J 3 bases short, with 12 bases between. CDR3 in DNA: TGTGCCAGCAGTTACTCGTCCGCGGGGCGCTACGAGCAGTACGTC. Translating gives CASSYSSAGRYEQYV.

The CDR3 protein is CSAPGSGTSGTKGDTQYF. CDR3 DNA: TGCAGTGCCCCAGGTTCTGGGACTAGCGGGACCAAGGGAGATACGCAGTATTTT. The V call is TRBV20-1, the J call TRBJ2-3; 13 bases line up with TRBD2. Trimming cost V 6 bases and J 5 bases; bases outside gene matches: 17. This CDR3 is 18 amino acids long. The V gene's germline CDR1 is DFQATT and CDR2 SNEGSKA (reference sequence).

This clonotype was counted a few times. The CDR3 DNA is TGCGCCAGCAGCTTGATGGGTTTTAGCGGGAGCACAGATACGCAGTATTTT. It yields the protein CASSLMGFSGSTDTQYF. J is TRBJ2-3 and V is TRBV5-1, with TRBD2 matching over 7 bases. CDR3 length equals 17 residues. Germline V lookup: CDR1 SGHRS, CDR2 YFSETQ. Trimming at V came to 1 base and at J to 0 bases, leaving 8 bases not matched to a gene.

The rearrangement uses TRBV7-2 and TRBJ1-2, with D possibly being TRBD1 (6 bases). V dropped 2 bases and J dropped 3 bases, with 16 bases sitting between them. The CDR3 runs 16 residues. Germline V lookup: CDR1 SGHTA, CDR2 FQGNSA. The CDR3 nucleotides are TGTGCCAGCAGCTTAAACGGGGGCGACCGCTACTATGGCTACACCTTC. This translates into CASSLNGGDRYYGYTF.

The genes are TRBV6-1 and TRBJ1-1; D gene unclear. V was clipped by 6 bases and J by 3 bases, with 32 bases between them. The CDR3 runs 20 residues. CDR1 MNHNS and CDR2 SASEGT come from the germline V gene. For the CDR3, the DNA is TGTGCCAGCAGGAAGACGGGTTCGGCTAGAGGGCAGAACACTGACACTGAAGCTTTCTTT. Translating gives CASRKTGSARGQNTDTEAFF.

This clonotype appeared a few times. The V gene is TRBV20-1, the J gene TRBJ2-3; D might be TRBD2 (5 bases). Trimming removed 0 bases from V and 2 bases from J, with 9 bases in between. Germline V gives CDR1 DFQATT, CDR2 SNEGSKA (reference sequence). CDR3 length: 14 amino acids. The CDR3 reads CSARDGSLTDTQYF. CDR3 DNA: TGCAGTGCTAGAGATGGGAGTCTCACAGATACGCAGTATTTT.

This clonotype has more than one count but fewer than ten. The V and J genes are TRBV5-1 and TRBJ1-4; D is unclear. Trimming cost V 3 bases and J 6 bases, with 18 bases left between them. The CDR3 totals 16 residues. The germline CDR1 and CDR2 sequences are SGHRS and YFSETQ. The CDR3 loop reads CASSSSGRREDEKLFF. CDR3 nucleotides: TGCGCCAGCAGCTCCTCGGGCAGGAGAGAGGATGAAAAACTGTTTTTT.